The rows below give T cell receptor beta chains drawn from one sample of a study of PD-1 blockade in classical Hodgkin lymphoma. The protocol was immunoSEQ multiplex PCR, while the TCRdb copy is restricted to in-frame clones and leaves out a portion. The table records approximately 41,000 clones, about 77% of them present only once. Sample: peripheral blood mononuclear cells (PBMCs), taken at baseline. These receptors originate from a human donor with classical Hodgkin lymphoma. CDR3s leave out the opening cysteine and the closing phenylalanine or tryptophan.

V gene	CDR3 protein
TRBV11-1	ASSLSGRTGYTDTQY
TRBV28	ASSTGGAWNTEAF
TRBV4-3	ASSLTIIGDRGLNTEAF
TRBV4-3	ASSQDGRGDDATEAF
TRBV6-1	ASSEWANYGYT
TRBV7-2	ASSLQSDSGNTIY
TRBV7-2	ASSYIRGRRQETQY
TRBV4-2	ASSQTGGQGGQY
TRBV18	ASSREDGGTDTQY
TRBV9	ASSVTGGSYEQY
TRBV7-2	ASSLVGRGRPYEQY
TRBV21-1	ASSKVETGVDYGYT
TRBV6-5	ASSSRTERAEAF
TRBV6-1	ASSEAAPDTQY
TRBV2	ASSPTGLRWGEQY
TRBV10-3	AISSGVMNTEAF
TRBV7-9	ASSLGANRVRWNEQF
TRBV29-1	SAIQGGDEKLF
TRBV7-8	ASSLSPGPYEQY
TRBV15	ATSEDANSPLH
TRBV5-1	ASSMSFLTNEKLF
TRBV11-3	ASSLVSSQGIEQF
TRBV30	AWSNSGRGGRKTQY
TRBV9	ASSVGEDHSYEQY